The clone carrying this T cell receptor beta chain was seen repeatedly, ten times or more. The antigen is unknown. Preparation of the TCRbeta library involved a method that used unique molecular identifiers. TCRdb analysed the PCR reads with MiXCR anew, one entry per CDR3 protein. Of some 43,000 distinct CDR3 sequences listed, roughly 8.7% are singletons. V was clipped by 4 bases and J by 8 bases; unmatched bases: 4. CDR3 size: 13 residues. The data stem from a study of T-cell reconstitution after alpha-beta-depleted transplantation in children. Findings and limits, study-wide: At the one-year point after transplant, T-cell counts and TCRbeta diversity were found to come mostly from T cells that had been newly produced.

The receptor was derived from a male patient aged 2 to 10 who had a stem cell transplant for chronic granulomatous disease, so the T cells may come from the graft donor. This sequence joins TRBV12-3 or TRBV12-4 and TRBJ1-2; TRBD1 matches 10 bases. Sequenced material: PBMCs, mostly from graft donor cells, taken 60 days after TCRalphabeta/CD19-depleted stem cell transplant. DNA of the CDR3: TGTGCCAGCAGTTCCGGGACAGGGGCAGGCTACACCTTC. This encodes CASSSGTGAGYTF.